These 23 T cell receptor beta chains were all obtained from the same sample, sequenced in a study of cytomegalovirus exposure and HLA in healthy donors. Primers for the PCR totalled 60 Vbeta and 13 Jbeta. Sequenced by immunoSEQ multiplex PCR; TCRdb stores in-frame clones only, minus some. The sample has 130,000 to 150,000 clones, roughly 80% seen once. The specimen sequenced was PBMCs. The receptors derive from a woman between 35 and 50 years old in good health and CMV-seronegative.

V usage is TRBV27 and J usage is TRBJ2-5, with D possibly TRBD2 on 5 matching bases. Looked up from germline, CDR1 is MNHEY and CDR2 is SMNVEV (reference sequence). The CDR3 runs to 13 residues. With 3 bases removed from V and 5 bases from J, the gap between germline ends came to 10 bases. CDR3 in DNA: TGTGCCAGCAGTTTTCGGGATGGTGAGACCCAGTACTTC. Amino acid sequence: CASSFRDGETQYF.

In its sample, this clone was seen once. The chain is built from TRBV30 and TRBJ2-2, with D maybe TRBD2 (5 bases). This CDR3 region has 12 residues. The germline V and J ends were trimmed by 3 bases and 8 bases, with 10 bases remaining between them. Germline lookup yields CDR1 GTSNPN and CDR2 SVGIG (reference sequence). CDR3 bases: TGTGCCTGGAGCGGTGGCGGGGGGGAGCTGTTTTTT. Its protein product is CAWSGGGGELFF. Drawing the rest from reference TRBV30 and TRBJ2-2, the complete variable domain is SQTIHQWPATLVQPVGSPLSLECTVEGTSNPNLYWYRQAAGRGLQLLFYSVGIGQISSEVPQNLSASRPQDRQFILSSKKLLLSDSGFYLCAWSGGGGELFFGEGSRLTVL.

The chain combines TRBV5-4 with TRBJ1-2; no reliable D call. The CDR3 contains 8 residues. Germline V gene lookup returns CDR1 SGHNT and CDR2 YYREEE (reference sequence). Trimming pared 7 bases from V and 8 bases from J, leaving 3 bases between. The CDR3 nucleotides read TGTGCCAGCGGCGGCTACACCTTC. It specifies CASGGYTF.

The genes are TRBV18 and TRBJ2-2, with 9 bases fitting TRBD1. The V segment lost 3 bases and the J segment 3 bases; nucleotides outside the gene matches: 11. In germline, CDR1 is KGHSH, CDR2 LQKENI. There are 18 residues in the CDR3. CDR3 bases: TGTGCCAGCTCACCCCGACCCAACAGGGGGCGAGACACCGGGGAGCTGTTTTTT. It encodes CASSPRPNRGRDTGELFF.

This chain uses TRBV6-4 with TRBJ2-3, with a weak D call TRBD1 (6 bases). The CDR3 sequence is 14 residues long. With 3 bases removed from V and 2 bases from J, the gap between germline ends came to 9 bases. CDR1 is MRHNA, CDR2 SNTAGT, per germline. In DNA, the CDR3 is TGTGCCAGCAGTGAAAGACAGGACACAGATACGCAGTATTTT. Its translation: CASSERQDTDTQYF.

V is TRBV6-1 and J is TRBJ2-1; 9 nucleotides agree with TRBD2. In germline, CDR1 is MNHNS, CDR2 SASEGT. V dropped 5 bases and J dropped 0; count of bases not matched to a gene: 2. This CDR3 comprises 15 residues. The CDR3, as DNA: TGTGCCAGCAGTCCACTAGCGGGCTCCTACAATGAGCAGTTCTTC. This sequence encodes CASSPLAGSYNEQFF.

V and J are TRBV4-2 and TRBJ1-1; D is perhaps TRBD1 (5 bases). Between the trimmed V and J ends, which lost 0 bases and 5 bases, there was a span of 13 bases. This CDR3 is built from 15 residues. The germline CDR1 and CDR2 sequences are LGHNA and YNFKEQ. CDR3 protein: CASSQDSVQVTEAFF. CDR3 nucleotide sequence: TGTGCCAGCAGCCAAGATTCCGTACAGGTGACTGAAGCTTTCTTT.

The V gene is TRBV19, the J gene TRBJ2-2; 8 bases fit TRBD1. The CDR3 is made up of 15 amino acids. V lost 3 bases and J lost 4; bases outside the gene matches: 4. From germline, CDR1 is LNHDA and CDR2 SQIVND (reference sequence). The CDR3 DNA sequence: TGTGCCAGTAGTATTTGGACAGGGACCACCGGGGAGCTGTTTTTT. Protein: CASSIWTGTTGELFF.

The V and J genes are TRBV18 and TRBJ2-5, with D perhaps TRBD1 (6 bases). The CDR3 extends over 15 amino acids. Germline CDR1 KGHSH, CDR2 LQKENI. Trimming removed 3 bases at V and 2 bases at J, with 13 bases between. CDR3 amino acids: CASSPGQPKQETQYF. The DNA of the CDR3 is TGTGCCAGCTCACCCGGACAGCCGAAACAAGAGACCCAGTACTTC.

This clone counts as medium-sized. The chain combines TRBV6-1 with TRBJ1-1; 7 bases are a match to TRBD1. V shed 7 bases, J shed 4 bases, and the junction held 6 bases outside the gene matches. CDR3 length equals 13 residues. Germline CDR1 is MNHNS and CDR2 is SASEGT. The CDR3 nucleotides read TGTGCCAGCAACAGGGGAGAGAGCACTGAAGCTTTCTTT. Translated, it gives CASNRGESTEAFF.

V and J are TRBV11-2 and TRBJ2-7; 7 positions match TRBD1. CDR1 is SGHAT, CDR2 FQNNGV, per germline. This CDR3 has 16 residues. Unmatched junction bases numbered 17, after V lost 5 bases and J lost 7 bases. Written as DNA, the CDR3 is TGTGCCAGCAGCCACAACCAAGACAGGGATAATCGTGAGCAGTACTTC. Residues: CASSHNQDRDNREQYF.

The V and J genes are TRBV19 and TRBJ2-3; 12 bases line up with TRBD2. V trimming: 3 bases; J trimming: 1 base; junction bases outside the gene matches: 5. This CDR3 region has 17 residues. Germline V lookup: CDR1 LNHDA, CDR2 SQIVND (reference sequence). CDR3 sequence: CASSITLAGGRTDTQYF. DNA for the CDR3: TGTGCCAGTAGTATCACACTAGCGGGGGGCCGCACAGATACGCAGTATTTT.

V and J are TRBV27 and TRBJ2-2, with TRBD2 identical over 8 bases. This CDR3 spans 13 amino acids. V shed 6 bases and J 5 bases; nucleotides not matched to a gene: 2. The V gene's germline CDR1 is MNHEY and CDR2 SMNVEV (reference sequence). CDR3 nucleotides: TGTGCCAGCAGACTAGCGGTAACCGGGGAGCTGTTTTTT. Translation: CASRLAVTGELFF.

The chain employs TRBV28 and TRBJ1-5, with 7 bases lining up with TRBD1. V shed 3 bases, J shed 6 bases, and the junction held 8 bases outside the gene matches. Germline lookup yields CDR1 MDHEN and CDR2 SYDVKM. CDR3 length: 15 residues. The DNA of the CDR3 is TGTGCCAGCAGTTTGTTGACAGGGTCGGGTCAGCCCCAGCATTTT. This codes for CASSLLTGSGQPQHF. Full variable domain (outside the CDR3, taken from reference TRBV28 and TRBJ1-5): DVKVTQSSRYLVKRTGEKVFLECVQDMDHENMFWYRQDPGLGLRLIYFSYDVKMKEKGDIPEGYSVSREKKERFSLILESASTNQTSMYLCASSLLTGSGQPQHFGDGTRLSIL.

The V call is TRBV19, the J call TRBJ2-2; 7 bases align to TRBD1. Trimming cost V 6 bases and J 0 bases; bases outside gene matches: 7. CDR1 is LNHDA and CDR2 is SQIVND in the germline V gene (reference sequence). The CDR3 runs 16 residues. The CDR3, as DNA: TGTGCCAGTAGCCCGGCAGGGGGTGCGAACACCGGGGAGCTGTTTTTT. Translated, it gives CASSPAGGANTGELFF.

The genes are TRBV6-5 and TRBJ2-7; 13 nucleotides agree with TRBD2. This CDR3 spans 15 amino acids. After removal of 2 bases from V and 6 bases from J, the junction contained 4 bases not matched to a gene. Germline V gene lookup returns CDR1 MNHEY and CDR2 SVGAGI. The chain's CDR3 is CASSYARLAGGEQYF. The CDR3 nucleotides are TGTGCCAGCAGTTACGCGCGACTAGCGGGAGGCGAGCAGTACTTC.

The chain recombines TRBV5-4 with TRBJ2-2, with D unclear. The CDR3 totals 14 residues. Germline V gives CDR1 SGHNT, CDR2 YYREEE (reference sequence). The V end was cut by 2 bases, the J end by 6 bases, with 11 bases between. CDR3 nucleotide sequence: TGTGCCAGCAGCTTAGATAAAGGAGCCGGGGAGCTGTTTTTT. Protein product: CASSLDKGAGELFF.

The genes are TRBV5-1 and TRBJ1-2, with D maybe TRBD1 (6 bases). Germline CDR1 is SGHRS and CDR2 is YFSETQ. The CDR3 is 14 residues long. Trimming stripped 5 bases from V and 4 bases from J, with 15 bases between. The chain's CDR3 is CASSFNRDLYGYTF. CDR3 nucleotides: TGCGCCAGCAGTTTTAACAGGGACCTCTATGGCTACACCTTC. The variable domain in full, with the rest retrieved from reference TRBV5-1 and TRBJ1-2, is KAGVTQTPRYLIKTRGQQVTLSCSPISGHRSVSWYQQTPGQGLQFLFEYFSETQRNKGNFPGRFSGRQFSNSRSEMNVSTLELGDSALYLCASSFNRDLYGYTFGSGTRLTVV.

Here the CDR3 reads CASSPGQGSEPQHF. The DNA of the CDR3 is TGCGCCAGCAGCCCAGGACAGGGATCGGAGCCCCAGCATTTT. V gene TRBV5-1 combines with J gene TRBJ1-5, with 8 bases identical to TRBD1. CDR3 length: 14 residues. The trim removed 4 bases at V and 8 bases at J, leaving 8 bases unmatched. Germline assignment: CDR1 SGHRS and CDR2 YFSETQ.

This chain's CDR3 is CASSSTEGETQYF. The CDR3 bases are TGTGCCAGCAGCTCGACTGAGGGAGAGACCCAGTACTTC. The chain combines TRBV11-2 with TRBJ2-5; a weak D match, TRBD2 (5 bases). This CDR3 is built from 13 residues. With 4 bases removed from V and 4 bases from J, the gap between germline ends came to 10 bases. Per the germline V gene, CDR1 is SGHAT and CDR2 is FQNNGV.

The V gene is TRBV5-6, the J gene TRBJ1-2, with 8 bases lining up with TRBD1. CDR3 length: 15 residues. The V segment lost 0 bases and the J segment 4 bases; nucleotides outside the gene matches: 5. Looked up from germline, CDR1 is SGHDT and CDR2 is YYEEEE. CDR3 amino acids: CASSLGTGLAYGYTF. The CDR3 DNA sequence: TGTGCCAGCAGCTTGGGGACAGGGTTAGCCTATGGCTACACCTTC.

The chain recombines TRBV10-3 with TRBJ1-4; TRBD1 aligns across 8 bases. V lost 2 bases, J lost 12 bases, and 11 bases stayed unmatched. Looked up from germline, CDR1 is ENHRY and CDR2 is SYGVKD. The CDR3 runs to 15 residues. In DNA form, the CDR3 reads TGTGCCATCAGTGAGGACCTAACAGGGGGTCGCCAACTGTTTTTT. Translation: CAISEDLTGGRQLFF.

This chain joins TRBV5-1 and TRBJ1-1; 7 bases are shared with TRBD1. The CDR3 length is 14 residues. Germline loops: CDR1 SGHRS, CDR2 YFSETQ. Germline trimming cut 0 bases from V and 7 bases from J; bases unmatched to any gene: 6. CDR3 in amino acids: CASSLEPGTVEAFF. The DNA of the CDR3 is TGCGCCAGCAGCTTGGAACCCGGGACAGTTGAAGCTTTCTTT.